A single sample is the source of the 26 T cell receptor beta chains below, sequenced in a study of OX40 agonist ivuxolimab in advanced cancers. The assay was immunoSEQ multiplex PCR, and TCRdb's table has in-frame clones only and misses some. The sample contains 75,000 to 100,000 clones, approximately 88% of which appear only once. The source was CD4+ or CD8+ T cells sorted from blood, collected in a trial of the OX40 agonist ivuxolimab. These receptors came from an adult with an advanced solid tumor such as melanoma, head and neck, liver or kidney cancer.

V and J are TRBV29-1 and TRBJ2-7, with 7 nucleotides matching TRBD2. The CDR3 length is 15 residues. In germline, CDR1 is SQVTM, CDR2 ANQGSEA. J gave up 0 bases and V 4 bases, and 9 bases lay outside the gene matches. CDR3 amino acids: CSVGRTSLYSYEQYF. Here the CDR3 DNA reads TGCAGCGTTGGCCGGACTAGTTTGTACTCCTACGAGCAGTACTTC.

The gene calls are TRBV19 and TRBJ2-5; TRBD1 matches at 8 bases. CDR1 and CDR2 (germline): LNHDA, SQIVND (reference sequence). This CDR3 region has 15 residues. With 1 base clipped from V and 5 bases from J, the junction kept 6 bases outside the gene matches. The CDR3 region has the DNA TGTGCCAGTAGTATAGGAGGGGCAGGGGGCGAGACCCAGTACTTC. The encoded protein is CASSIGGAGGETQYF.

The chain combines TRBV29-1 with TRBJ2-5; D is unclear. Trimming took 3 bases from V and 1 from J, leaving 9 bases between them. The CDR3 is 13 residues long. CDR1 SQVTM and CDR2 ANQGSEA come from the germline V gene. The CDR3 DNA follows: TGCAGCGTTGATAGGGTCGCCCAAGAGACCCAGTACTTC. Encoded protein: CSVDRVAQETQYF.

This chain uses TRBV5-4 with TRBJ1-3; 9 bases are shared with TRBD1. The trim removed 0 bases at V and 3 bases at J, leaving 4 bases unmatched. Germline CDR1 reads SGHNT; CDR2 reads YYREEE (reference sequence). The CDR3 covers 16 residues. CDR3 nucleotide sequence: TGTGCCAGCAGCTTGGGGACAGGGGTTAATGGAAACACCATATATTTT. Its translation is CASSLGTGVNGNTIYF. The whole variable domain, filled in from reference TRBV5-4 and TRBJ1-3, reads ETGVTQSPTHLIKTRGQQVTLRCSSQSGHNTVSWYQQALGQGPQFIFQYYREEENGRGNFPPRFSGLQFPNYSSELNVNALELDDSALYLCASSLGTGVNGNTIYFGEGSWLTVV.

This clone was recorded many times. The chain recombines TRBV4-2 with TRBJ1-5; D remains unclear. V was shortened by 0 bases and J by 2 bases, with 5 bases between the two germline ends. Germline assignment: CDR1 LGHNA and CDR2 YNFKEQ. This CDR3 has 14 residues. Here the CDR3 DNA reads TGTGCCAGCAGCCAAGACAGCGGCAATCAGCCCCAGCATTTT. Protein sequence: CASSQDSGNQPQHF.

V and J are TRBV5-1 and TRBJ1-1, with 9 nucleotides matching TRBD1. The CDR3 extends over 16 amino acids. The V gene end was trimmed by 4 bases and the J gene end by 4 bases; junction bases not matched to a gene: 11. CDR1 SGHRS and CDR2 YFSETQ come from the germline V gene. The chain's CDR3 is CASSPRQGGTSTEAFF. The CDR3 DNA reads TGCGCCAGCAGCCCCCGACAGGGGGGGACCAGCACTGAAGCTTTCTTT. Based on the CDR3 plus reference TRBV5-1 and TRBJ1-1, the full variable domain is KAGVTQTPRYLIKTRGQQVTLSCSPISGHRSVSWYQQTPGQGLQFLFEYFSETQRNKGNFPGRFSGRQFSNSRSEMNVSTLELGDSALYLCASSPRQGGTSTEAFFGQGTRLTVV.

The chain joins TRBV25-1 to TRBJ2-5, with TRBD1 matching over 11 bases. CDR3 length: 16 amino acids. Trimming cost V 10 bases and J 6 bases; bases outside gene matches: 16. CDR1 is MGHDK and CDR2 is SYGVNS in the germline V gene. The CDR3 sequence: CAIPHPAGQGEQTQYF. The CDR3 nucleotides are TGTGCCATCCCCCACCCGGCGGGACAGGGGGAACAGACCCAGTACTTC.

Worth noting for this clone: A junction boundary mismatches the germline segment, possibly from a read error. This chain joins TRBV10-3 and TRBJ1-2; D call uncertain. Per germline, CDR1 ENHRY and CDR2 SYGVKD. The CDR3 is 13 residues long. CDR3 loop: CASSPPGSAGYTF. The CDR3 region has the DNA TGTGCCAGCAGTCCCCCCGGTTCCGCTGGCTACACCTTC.

V gene TRBV28 combines with J gene TRBJ2-1, with TRBD2 identical over 10 bases. Unmatched junction bases numbered 5, after V lost 6 bases and J lost 0 bases. Germline V gene lookup returns CDR1 MDHEN and CDR2 SYDVKM. The CDR3 loop spans 16 amino acids. Here the CDR3 reads CASRSSSGSSYNEQFF. The CDR3 DNA sequence: TGTGCCAGCAGATCCTCTAGCGGGAGCTCCTACAATGAGCAGTTCTTC.

This clone was detected once. This chain connects TRBV7-2 to TRBJ2-1; D not certain. Between the trimmed V and J ends, which lost 5 bases and 0 bases, there was a span of 11 bases. Germline lookup yields CDR1 SGHTA and CDR2 FQGNSA. The CDR3 extends over 15 amino acids. The CDR3 region has the DNA TGTGCCAGCAGCGTTAGTTCCAGCTCCTACAATGAGCAGTTCTTC. As protein: CASSVSSSSYNEQFF. Filled out from reference TRBV7-2 and TRBJ2-1, the complete variable domain reads GAGVSQSPSNKVTEKGKDVELRCDPISGHTALYWYRQSLGQGLEFLIYFQGNSAPDKSGLPSDRFSAERTGGSVSTLTIQRTQQEDSAVYLCASSVSSSSYNEQFFGPGTRLTVL.

The chain employs TRBV27 and TRBJ2-1; D is unclear. Germline lookup yields CDR1 MNHEY and CDR2 SMNVEV (reference sequence). The germline V and J ends were trimmed by 7 bases and 0 bases, with 16 bases remaining between them. This CDR3 contains 16 residues. CDR3 nucleotides: TGTGCCAGCACCCCCCCCCACCCAGGCTCCTACAATGAGCAGTTCTTC. Protein sequence: CASTPPHPGSYNEQFF.

V usage is TRBV29-1 and J usage is TRBJ2-1; D gene ambiguous. CDR3 size: 11 residues. Per the germline V gene, CDR1 is SQVTM and CDR2 is ANQGSEA. Trimming removed 2 bases at V and 10 bases at J, with 9 bases between. CDR3 in DNA: TGCAGCGTTGAAAACCCGAGGGAGCAGTTCTTC. Its protein product is CSVENPREQFF.

This clone has only a few counts. The chain recombines TRBV14 with TRBJ1-3; D ambiguous. The germline gives CDR1 SGHDN, CDR2 FVKESK. Between the trimmed V and J ends, which lost 2 bases and 0 bases, there was a span of 5 bases. This CDR3 has 14 residues. The CDR3 DNA sequence: TGTGCCAGCAGCCAACAAATCTCTGGAAACACCATATATTTT. Translating it yields CASSQQISGNTIYF.

This chain uses TRBV5-1 with TRBJ2-1; TRBD1 matches 7 bases. Germline values: CDR1 SGHRS, CDR2 YFSETQ. The CDR3 runs to 15 residues. V shed 3 bases and J 6 bases; nucleotides not matched to a gene: 9. The CDR3: CASSSTGHHLNEQFF. For the CDR3, the DNA is TGCGCCAGCAGCTCGACAGGGCACCACCTCAATGAGCAGTTCTTC.

The rearrangement uses TRBV7-8 and TRBJ1-3; D is undetermined. The germline V gene encodes CDR1 SGHVS and CDR2 FQNEAQ. This CDR3 comprises 14 residues. The germline V and J ends were trimmed by 1 base and 0 bases, with 4 bases remaining between them. The CDR3 spells CASSLGGSGNTIYF. CDR3 nucleotides: TGTGCCAGCAGCTTAGGGGGCTCTGGAAACACCATATATTTT.

V and J are TRBV7-2 and TRBJ2-7; a weak D match, TRBD2 (5 bases). The V end was cut by 5 bases, the J end by 0 bases, with 11 bases between. CDR1 is SGHTA and CDR2 is FQGNSA in the germline V gene. The CDR3 spans 14 residues. As DNA, the CDR3 is TGTGCCAGCAGCGAGGGCCCGAGCTCCTACGAGCAGTACTTC. This encodes CASSEGPSSYEQYF.

The chain uses TRBV27 and TRBJ2-1; D is uncertain. With 5 bases removed from V and 3 bases from J, the gap between germline ends came to 8 bases. Per the germline V gene, CDR1 is MNHEY and CDR2 is SMNVEV (reference sequence). The CDR3 loop spans 13 amino acids. CDR3 protein: CASSLDFYNEQFF. In DNA, the CDR3 is TGTGCCAGCAGTCTGGATTTCTACAATGAGCAGTTCTTC.

The rearrangement joins TRBV2 to TRBJ2-2; 8 bases align to TRBD2. CDR1 is SNHLY and CDR2 is FYNNEI in the germline V gene. The CDR3 length is 13 residues. The ends lost 4 bases at V and 15 bases at J; junction bases unmatched: 10. CDR3 bases: TGTGCCAGCAGTGGGGTCCCGGGGGGGCTGTTGTTTTTT. Its protein is CASSGVPGGLLFF.

The rearrangement uses TRBV29-1 and TRBJ2-7, with 7 bases that match TRBD1. CDR1 SQVTM and CDR2 ANQGSEA come from the germline V gene. J lost 3 bases, V lost 4 bases, and 3 bases had no gene match. This CDR3 is built from 12 residues. CDR3 nucleotide sequence: TGCAGCGTTGGGGGACAGCTCTACGAGCAGTACTTC. Translation gives CSVGGQLYEQYF.

The chain is built from TRBV11-2 and TRBJ2-1; 9 bases line up with TRBD2. The germline V gene encodes CDR1 SGHAT and CDR2 FQNNGV. V dropped 2 bases and J dropped 9; count of bases not matched to a gene: 11. The CDR3 sequence is 16 residues long. Here the CDR3 DNA reads TGTGCCAGCAGCTTATTTCTCGGGACTAGCATGGGTGAGCAGTTCTTC. Encoded protein: CASSLFLGTSMGEQFF.

CDR3 sequence (DNA): TGTGCCAGCAGCGCGATTGGACAGGGAAAGACTGAAGCTTTCTTT. Its protein product is CASSAIGQGKTEAFF. The rearrangement links TRBV5-4 to TRBJ1-1; 8 bases align to TRBD1. The V gene's germline CDR1 is SGHNT and CDR2 YYREEE (reference sequence). J gave up 5 bases and V 4 bases, and 10 bases lay outside the gene matches. CDR3 size: 15 residues.

V usage is TRBV6-4 and J usage is TRBJ1-1; 7 bases line up with TRBD1. This CDR3 is built from 14 residues. V shed 6 bases and J 0 bases; nucleotides not matched to a gene: 4. Germline CDR1 reads MRHNA; CDR2 reads SNTAGT. The CDR3 nucleotides are TGTGCCAGCAGGAAGGGGGCCATGAACACTGAAGCTTTCTTT. Its protein product is CASRKGAMNTEAFF.

The chain carries TRBV5-1 and TRBJ2-1; 10 nucleotides match TRBD2. The CDR3 loop spans 16 amino acids. Unmatched junction bases numbered 7, after V lost 4 bases and J lost 3 bases. Germline CDR1 reads SGHRS; CDR2 reads YFSETQ. DNA for the CDR3: TGCGCCAGCAGCCCAAATAGCGGGGGGATCTACAATGAGCAGTTCTTC. It codes for CASSPNSGGIYNEQFF.

In this sample, this clone turned up once. Other DNA sequences in this sample translate to the same CDR3. The chain combines TRBV7-9 with TRBJ2-7; D remains unclear. Per the germline V gene, CDR1 is SEHNR and CDR2 is FQNEAQ (reference sequence). The CDR3 is 14 residues long. V lost 5 bases and J 1 base, leaving 12 bases between the germline ends. The CDR3 here is CASSPPSGSYEQYF. The CDR3 DNA reads as TGTGCCAGCAGCCCCCCATCAGGTTCCTACGAGCAGTACTTC. The full variable domain, its missing parts supplied by reference TRBV7-9 and TRBJ2-7, is DTGVSQNPRHKITKRGQNVTFRCDPISEHNRLYWYRQTLGQGPEFLTYFQNEAQLEKSRLLSDRFSAERPKGSFSTLEIQRTEQGDSAMYLCASSPPSGSYEQYFGPGTRLTVT.

V usage is TRBV10-2 and J usage is TRBJ2-5; D is possibly TRBD2 (6 bases). This CDR3 is built from 15 residues. CDR1 WSHSY and CDR2 SAAADI come from the germline V gene. V lost 2 bases, J lost 11 bases, and 21 bases lay in between. CDR3: CASSEAAEIRREQYF. CDR3 nucleotide sequence: TGCGCCAGCAGTGAGGCGGCCGAAATCAGGAGGGAGCAGTACTTC.

The CDR3 sequence is CASSQGGLETQYF. CDR3 coding DNA: TGTGCCAGCAGTCAAGGGGGGCTGGAGACCCAGTACTTC. The V and J genes are TRBV28 and TRBJ2-5; D tentatively reads TRBD1 or TRBD2 (6 bases each). Germline CDR1 reads MDHEN; CDR2 reads SYDVKM. The CDR3 extends over 13 amino acids. V was trimmed by 5 bases and J by 5 bases, leaving 12 bases between them.